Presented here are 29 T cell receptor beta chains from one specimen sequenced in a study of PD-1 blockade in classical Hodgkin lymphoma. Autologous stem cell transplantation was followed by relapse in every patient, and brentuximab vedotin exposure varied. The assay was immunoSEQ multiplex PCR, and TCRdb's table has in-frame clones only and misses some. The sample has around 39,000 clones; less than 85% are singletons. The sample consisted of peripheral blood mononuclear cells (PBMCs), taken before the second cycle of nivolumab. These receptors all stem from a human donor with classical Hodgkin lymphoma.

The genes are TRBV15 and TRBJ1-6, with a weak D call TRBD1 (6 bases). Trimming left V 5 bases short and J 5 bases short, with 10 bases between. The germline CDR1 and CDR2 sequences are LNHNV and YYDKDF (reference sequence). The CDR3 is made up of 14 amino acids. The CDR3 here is CATSLPGDNSPLHF. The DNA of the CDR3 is TGTGCCACCAGCCTACCAGGGGATAATTCACCCCTCCACTTT.

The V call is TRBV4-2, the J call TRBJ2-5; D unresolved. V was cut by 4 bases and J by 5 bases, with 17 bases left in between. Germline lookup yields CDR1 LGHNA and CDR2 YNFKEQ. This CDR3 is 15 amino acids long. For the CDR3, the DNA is TGTGCCAGCAGCCCTGTGAATGAACCGCGGGAGACCCAGTACTTC. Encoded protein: CASSPVNEPRETQYF.

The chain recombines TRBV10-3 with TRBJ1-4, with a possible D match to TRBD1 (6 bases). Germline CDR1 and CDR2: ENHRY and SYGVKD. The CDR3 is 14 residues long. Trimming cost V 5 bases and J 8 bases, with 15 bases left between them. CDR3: CAISKQGHGEKLFF. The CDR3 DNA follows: TGTGCCATCAGTAAACAGGGTCACGGGGAAAAACTGTTTTTT.

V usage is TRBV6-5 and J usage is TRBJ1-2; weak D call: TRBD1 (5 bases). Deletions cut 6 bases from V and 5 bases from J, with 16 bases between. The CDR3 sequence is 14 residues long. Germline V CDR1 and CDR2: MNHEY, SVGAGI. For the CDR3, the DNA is TGTGCCAGCAGAAAGGTCGGGGCAGAATATGGCTACACCTTC. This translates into CASRKVGAEYGYTF.

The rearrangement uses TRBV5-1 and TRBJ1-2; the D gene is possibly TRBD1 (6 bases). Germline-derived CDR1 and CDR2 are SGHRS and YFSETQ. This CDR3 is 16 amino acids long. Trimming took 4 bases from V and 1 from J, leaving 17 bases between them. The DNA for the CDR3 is TGCGCCAGCAGCCGGCTCGGACAGACCGATAACTATGGCTACACCTTC. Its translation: CASSRLGQTDNYGYTF.

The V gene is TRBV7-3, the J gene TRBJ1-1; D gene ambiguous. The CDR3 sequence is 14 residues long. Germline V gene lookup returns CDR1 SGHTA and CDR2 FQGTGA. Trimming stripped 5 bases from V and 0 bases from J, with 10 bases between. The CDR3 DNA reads TGTGCCAGCAGCCACCGGACGGTGAACACTGAAGCTTTCTTT. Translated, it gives CASSHRTVNTEAFF.

The DNA for the CDR3 is TGTGCCAGCAGCGACCACAGGGGCGGGAAAACTAATGAAAAACTGTTTTTT. Amino acid sequence: CASSDHRGGKTNEKLFF. The rearrangement uses TRBV9 and TRBJ1-4; 7 bases are a match to TRBD1. There are 17 residues in the CDR3. Germline V lookup: CDR1 SGDLS, CDR2 YYNGEE. After removal of 3 bases from V and 1 base from J, the junction contained 9 bases not matched to a gene.

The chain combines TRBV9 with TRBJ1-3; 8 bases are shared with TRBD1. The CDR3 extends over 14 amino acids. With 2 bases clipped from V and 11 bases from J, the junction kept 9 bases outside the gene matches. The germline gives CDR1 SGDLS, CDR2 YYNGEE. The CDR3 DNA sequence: TGTGCCAGCAGCGTCCCGGGACAGGCGCACCCCATATATTTT. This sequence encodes CASSVPGQAHPIYF.

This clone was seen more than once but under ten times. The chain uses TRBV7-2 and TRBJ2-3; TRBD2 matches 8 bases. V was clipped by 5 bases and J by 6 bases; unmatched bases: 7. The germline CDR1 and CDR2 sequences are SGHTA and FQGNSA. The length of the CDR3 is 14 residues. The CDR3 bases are TGTGCCAGCAGCCAGGGACTAGTATCCGATACGCAGTATTTT. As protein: CASSQGLVSDTQYF. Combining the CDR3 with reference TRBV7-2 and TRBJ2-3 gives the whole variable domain GAGVSQSPSNKVTEKGKDVELRCDPISGHTALYWYRQSLGQGLEFLIYFQGNSAPDKSGLPSDRFSAERTGGSVSTLTIQRTQQEDSAVYLCASSQGLVSDTQYFGPGTRLTVL.

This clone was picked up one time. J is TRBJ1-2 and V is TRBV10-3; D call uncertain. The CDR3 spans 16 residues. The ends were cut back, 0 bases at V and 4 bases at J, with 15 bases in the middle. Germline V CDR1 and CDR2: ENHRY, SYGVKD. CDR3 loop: CAISESIRPLTYGYTF. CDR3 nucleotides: TGTGCCATCAGTGAGTCGATTCGACCCCTGACCTATGGCTACACCTTC.

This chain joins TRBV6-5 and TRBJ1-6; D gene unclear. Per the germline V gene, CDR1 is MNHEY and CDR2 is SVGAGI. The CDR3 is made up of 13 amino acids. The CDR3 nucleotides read TGTGCGTGTCAGAGCTCCTATAATTCACCCCTCCACTTT. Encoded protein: CACQSSYNSPLHF.

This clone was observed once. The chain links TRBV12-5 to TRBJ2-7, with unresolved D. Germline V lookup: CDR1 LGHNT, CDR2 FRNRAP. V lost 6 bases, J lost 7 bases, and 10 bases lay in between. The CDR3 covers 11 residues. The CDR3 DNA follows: TGTGCTAGTGGAAGGACCTGGGAGCAGTACTTC. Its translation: CASGRTWEQYF.

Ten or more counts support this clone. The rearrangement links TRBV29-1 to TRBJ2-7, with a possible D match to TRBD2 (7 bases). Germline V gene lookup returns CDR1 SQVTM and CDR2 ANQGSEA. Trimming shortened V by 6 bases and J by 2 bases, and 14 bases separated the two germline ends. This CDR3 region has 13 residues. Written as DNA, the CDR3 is TGCAGCGTAAGTGCGGGGGCCACCTACGAGCAGTACTTC. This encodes CSVSAGATYEQYF.

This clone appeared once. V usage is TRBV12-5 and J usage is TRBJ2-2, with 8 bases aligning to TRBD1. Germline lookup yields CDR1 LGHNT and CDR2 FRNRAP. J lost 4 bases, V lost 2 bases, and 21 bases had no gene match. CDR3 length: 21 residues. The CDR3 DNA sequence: TGTGCTAGTGGTTTGTACGCCGGGGTAGCCCCAGGGGGCAAAAGCACCGGGGAGCTGTTTTTT. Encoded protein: CASGLYAGVAPGGKSTGELFF.

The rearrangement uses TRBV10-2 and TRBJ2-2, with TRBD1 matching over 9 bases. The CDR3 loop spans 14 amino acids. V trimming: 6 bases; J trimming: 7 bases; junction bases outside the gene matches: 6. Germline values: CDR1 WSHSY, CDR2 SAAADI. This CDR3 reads CASRGQGGIGELFF. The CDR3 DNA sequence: TGCGCCAGCAGGGGACAGGGTGGGATCGGGGAGCTGTTTTTT.

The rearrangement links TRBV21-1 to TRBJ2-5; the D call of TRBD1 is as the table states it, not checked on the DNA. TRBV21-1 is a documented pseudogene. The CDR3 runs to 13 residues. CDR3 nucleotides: TGTGCCAGGGGGACAGGGTCAATGGAGACCCAGTACTTC. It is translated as CARGTGSMETQYF.

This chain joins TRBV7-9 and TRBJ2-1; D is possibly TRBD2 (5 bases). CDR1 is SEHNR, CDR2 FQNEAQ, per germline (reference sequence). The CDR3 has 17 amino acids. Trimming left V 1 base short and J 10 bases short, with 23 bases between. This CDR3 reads CASSLVIGLPMSGEQFF. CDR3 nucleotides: TGTGCCAGCAGCTTAGTAATCGGACTCCCAATGTCAGGCGAGCAGTTCTTC.

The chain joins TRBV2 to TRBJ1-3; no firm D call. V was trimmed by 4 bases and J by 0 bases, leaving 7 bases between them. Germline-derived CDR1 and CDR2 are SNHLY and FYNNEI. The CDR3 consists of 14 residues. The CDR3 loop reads CASSVTFSGNTIYF. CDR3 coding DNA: TGTGCCAGCAGTGTTACCTTCTCTGGAAACACCATATATTTT. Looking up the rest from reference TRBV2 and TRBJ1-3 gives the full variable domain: EPEVTQTPSHQVTQMGQEVILRCVPISNHLYFYWYRQILGQKVEFLVSFYNNEISEKSEIFDDQFSVERPDGSNFTLKIRSTKLEDSAMYFCASSVTFSGNTIYFGEGSWLTVV.

For the CDR3, the DNA is TGTGCCAGCAGCAAAGAGACCCAGTACTTC. Its translation is CASSKETQYF. J is TRBJ2-5 and V is TRBV21-1. TRBV21-1 is recorded as a pseudogene. This CDR3 is 10 amino acids long.

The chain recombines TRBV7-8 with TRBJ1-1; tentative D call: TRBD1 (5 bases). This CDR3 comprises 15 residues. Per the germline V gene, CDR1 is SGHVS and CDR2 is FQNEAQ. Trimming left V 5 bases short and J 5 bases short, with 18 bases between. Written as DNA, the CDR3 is TGTGCCAGCAGCACCGAAGGCAGGGCGGGGACTGAAGCTTTCTTT. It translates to CASSTEGRAGTEAFF.

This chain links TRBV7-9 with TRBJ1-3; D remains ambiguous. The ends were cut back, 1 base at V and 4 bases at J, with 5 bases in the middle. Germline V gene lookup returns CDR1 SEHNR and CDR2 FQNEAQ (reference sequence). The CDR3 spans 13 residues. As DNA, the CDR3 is TGTGCCAGCAGCTTAGGCGCAGGAAACACCATATATTTT. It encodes CASSLGAGNTIYF.

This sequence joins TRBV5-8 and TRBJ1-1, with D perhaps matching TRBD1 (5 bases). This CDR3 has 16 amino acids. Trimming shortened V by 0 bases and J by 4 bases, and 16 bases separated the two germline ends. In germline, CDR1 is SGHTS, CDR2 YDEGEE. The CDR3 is CASSLVGEGRGTEAFF. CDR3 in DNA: TGTGCCAGCAGCTTGGTCGGGGAGGGGAGGGGCACTGAAGCTTTCTTT.

The CDR3 region has the DNA TGTGCCAGCAGTCCCGACGCAGGACAGATGTCCTATGGCTACACCTTC. This sequence encodes CASSPDAGQMSYGYTF. The rearrangement joins TRBV28 to TRBJ1-2; the D gene is possibly TRBD1 (6 bases). The CDR3 consists of 16 residues. The germline V and J ends were trimmed by 5 bases and 4 bases, with 20 bases remaining between them. In germline, CDR1 is MDHEN, CDR2 SYDVKM.

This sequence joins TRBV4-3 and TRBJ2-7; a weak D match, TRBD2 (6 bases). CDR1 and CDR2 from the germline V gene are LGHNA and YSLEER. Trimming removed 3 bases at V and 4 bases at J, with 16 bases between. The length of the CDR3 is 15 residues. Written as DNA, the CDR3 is TGCGCCAGCAGCCAGGGGACGGACTATCCTTACGAGCAGTACTTC. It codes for CASSQGTDYPYEQYF.

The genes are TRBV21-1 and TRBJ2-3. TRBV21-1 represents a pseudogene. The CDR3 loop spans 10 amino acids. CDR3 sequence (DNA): TGTGCCAGAGTTCCCGATACGCAGTATTTT. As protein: CARVPDTQYF.

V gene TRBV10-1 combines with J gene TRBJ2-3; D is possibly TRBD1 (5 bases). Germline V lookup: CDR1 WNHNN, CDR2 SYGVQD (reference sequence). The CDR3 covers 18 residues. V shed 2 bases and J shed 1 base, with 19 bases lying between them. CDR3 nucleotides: TGCGCCAGCAGTGAGCCCTTTTGGGGCACTGTGGGCACAGATACGCAGTATTTT. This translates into CASSEPFWGTVGTDTQYF.

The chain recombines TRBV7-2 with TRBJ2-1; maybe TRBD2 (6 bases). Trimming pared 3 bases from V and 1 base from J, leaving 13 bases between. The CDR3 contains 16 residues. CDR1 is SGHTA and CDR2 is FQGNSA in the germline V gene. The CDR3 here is CASSFSGGRSYNEQFF. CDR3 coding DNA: TGTGCCAGCAGCTTCTCCGGGGGTCGGTCCTACAATGAGCAGTTCTTC.

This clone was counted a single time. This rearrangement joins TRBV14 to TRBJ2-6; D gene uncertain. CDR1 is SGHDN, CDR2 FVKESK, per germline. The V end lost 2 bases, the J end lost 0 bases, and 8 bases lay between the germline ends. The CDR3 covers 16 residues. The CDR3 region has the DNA TGTGCCAGCAGCCAATACGGTCGCTCTGGGGCCAACGTCCTGACTTTC. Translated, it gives CASSQYGRSGANVLTF. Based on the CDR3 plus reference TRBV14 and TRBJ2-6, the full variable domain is EAGVTQFPSHSVIEKGQTVTLRCDPISGHDNLYWYRRVMGKEIKFLLHFVKESKQDESGMPNNRFLAERTGGTYSTLKVQPAELEDSGVYFCASSQYGRSGANVLTFGAGSRLTVL.

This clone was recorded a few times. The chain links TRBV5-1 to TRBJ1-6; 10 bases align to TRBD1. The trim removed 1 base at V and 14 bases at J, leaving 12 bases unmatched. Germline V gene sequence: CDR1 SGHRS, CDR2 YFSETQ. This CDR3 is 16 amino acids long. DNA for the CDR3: TGCGCCAGCAGCTTGAAGGGACAGGGGTCCGTTCACACCCTCCACTTT. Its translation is CASSLKGQGSVHTLHF.